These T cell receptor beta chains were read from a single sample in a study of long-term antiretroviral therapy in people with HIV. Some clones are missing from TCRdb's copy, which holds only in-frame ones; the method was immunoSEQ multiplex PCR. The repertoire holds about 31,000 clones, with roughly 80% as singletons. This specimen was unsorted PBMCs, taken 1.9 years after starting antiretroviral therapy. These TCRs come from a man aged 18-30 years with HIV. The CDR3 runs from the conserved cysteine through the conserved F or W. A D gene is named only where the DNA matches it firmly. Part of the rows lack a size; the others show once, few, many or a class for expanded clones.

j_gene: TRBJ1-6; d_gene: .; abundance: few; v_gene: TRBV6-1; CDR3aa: CASSEYRVSPLHF; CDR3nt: TGTGCCAGCAGTGAATATAGGGTCTCACCCCTCCACTTT
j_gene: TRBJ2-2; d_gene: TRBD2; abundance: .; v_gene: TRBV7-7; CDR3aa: CASSLRGRNTGELFF; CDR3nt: TGTGCTAGCAGCTTACGCGGGAGAAACACCGGGGAGCTGTTTTTT
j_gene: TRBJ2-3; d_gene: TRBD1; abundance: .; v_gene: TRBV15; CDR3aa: CATTHRGVVDTQYF; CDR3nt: TGTGCCACGACCCACAGGGGGGTGGTTGATACGCAGTATTTT
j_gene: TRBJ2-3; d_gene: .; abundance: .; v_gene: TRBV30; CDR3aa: CAWSVPGARSTDTQYF; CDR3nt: TGTGCCTGGAGTGTACCGGGGGCTAGAAGCACAGATACGCAGTATTTT
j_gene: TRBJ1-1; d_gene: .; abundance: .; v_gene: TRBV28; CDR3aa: CASSFSDWGTEAFF; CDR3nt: TGTGCCAGCAGTTTTTCGGACTGGGGGACTGAAGCTTTCTTT
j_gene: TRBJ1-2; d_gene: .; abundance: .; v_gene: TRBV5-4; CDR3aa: CASSKTGGWLDGYTF; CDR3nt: TGTGCCAGCAGCAAAACGGGGGGGTGGCTAGATGGCTACACCTTC
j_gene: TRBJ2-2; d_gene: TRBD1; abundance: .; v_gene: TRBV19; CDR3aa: CASSIMGQGIAGELFF; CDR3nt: TGTGCCAGTAGTATTATGGGACAGGGCATTGCCGGGGAGCTGTTTTTT
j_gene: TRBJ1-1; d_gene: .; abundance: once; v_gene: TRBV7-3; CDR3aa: CASSQTDSTEAFF; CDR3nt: TGTGCCAGCAGCCAGACTGACAGCACTGAAGCTTTCTTT
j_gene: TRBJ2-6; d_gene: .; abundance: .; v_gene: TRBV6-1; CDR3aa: CASTAGSGANVLTF; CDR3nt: TGTGCCAGCACTGCGGGGTCTGGGGCCAACGTCCTGACTTTC
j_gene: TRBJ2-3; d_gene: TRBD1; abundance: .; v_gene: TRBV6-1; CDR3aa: CASKQGTSTDTQYF; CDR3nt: TGTGCCAGTAAACAGGGGACGAGCACAGATACGCAGTATTTT
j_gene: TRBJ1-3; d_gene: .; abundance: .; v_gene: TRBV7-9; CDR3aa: CASSFGGNTIYF; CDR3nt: TGTGCCAGCAGCTTCGGTGGAAACACCATATATTTT
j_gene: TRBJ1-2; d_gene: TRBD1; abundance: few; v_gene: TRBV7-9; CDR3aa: CASSDDRGSGYTF; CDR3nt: TGTGCCAGCAGCGACGACAGGGGCAGTGGCTACACCTTC
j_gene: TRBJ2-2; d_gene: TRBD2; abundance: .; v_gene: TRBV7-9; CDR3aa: CASSLSAGGSTGELFF; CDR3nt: TGTGCCAGCAGCTTGTCAGCGGGGGGCAGCACCGGGGAGCTGTTTTTT
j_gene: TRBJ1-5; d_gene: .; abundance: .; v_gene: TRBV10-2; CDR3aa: CASSALGGSYQPQHF; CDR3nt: TGCGCCAGCAGTGCCCTAGGGGGATCTTATCAGCCCCAGCATTTT
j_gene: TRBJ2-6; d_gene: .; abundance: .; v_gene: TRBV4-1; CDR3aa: CASSQIKRVDGANVLTF; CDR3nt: TGCGCCAGCAGCCAAATAAAGAGGGTCGATGGGGCCAACGTCCTGACTTTC
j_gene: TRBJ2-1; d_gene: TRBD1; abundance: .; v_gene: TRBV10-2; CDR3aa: CASSSETGINEQFF; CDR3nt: TGCGCCAGCAGTTCGGAGACAGGGATAAATGAGCAGTTCTTC
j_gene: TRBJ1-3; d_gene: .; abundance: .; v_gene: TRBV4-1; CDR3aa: CASSPTGSGNTIYF; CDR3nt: TGCGCCAGCAGCCCCACAGGTTCTGGAAACACCATATATTTT
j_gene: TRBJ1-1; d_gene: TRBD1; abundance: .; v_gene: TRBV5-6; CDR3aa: CASSLRQGRGPTEAFF; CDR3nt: TGTGCCAGCAGCTTGAGACAGGGAAGAGGGCCGACTGAAGCTTTCTTT
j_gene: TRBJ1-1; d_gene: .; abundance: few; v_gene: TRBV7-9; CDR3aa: CASSPRGGTEAFF; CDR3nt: TGTGCCAGCAGCCCGAGGGGGGGCACTGAAGCTTTCTTT
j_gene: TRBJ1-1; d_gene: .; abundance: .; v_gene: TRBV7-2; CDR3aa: CASSLVSGANTEAFF; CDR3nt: TGTGCCAGCAGCTTAGTTTCTGGGGCGAACACTGAAGCTTTCTTT
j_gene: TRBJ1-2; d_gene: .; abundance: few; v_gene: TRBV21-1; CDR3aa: CASSKALTGGNYGYTF; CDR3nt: TGTGCCAGCAGCAAAGCGCTGACAGGGGGGAACTATGGCTACACCTTC
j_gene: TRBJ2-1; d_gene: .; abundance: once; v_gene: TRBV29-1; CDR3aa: CSVGRSGVDNEQFF; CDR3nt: TGCAGCGTTGGGAGATCGGGGGTGGACAATGAGCAGTTCTTC
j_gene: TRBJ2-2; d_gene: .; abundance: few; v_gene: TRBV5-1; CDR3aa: CASSLDPAVGELFF; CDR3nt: TGCGCCAGCAGCCTGGACCCGGCGGTAGGGGAGCTGTTTTTT
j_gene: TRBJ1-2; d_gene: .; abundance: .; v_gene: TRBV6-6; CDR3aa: CASSYGGYTF; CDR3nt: TGTGCCAGCAGTTACGGTGGCTACACCTTC
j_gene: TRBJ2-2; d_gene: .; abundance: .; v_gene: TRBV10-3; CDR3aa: CAISEAGSGTGELFF; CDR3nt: TGTGCCATCAGTGAGGCGGGCTCGGGGACCGGGGAGCTGTTTTTT
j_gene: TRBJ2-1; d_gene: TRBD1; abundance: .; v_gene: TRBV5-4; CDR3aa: CASSRTGTGTYNEQFF; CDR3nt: TGTGCCAGCAGCAGAACCGGGACAGGGACCTACAATGAGCAGTTCTTC
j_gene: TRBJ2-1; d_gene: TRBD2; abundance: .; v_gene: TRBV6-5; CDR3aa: CASTSLAGGDEQFF; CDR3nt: TGTGCCAGCACCTCCCTTGCGGGGGGAGATGAGCAGTTCTTC
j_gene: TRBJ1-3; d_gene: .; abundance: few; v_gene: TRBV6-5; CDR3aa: CASSYVLGAGNTIYF; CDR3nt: TGTGCCAGCAGTTACGTGTTGGGGGCTGGAAACACCATATATTTT
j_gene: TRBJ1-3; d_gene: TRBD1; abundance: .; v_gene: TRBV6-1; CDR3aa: CASSDTGEGGNTIYF; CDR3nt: TGTGCCAGCAGTGATACAGGGGAGGGAGGAAACACCATATATTTT
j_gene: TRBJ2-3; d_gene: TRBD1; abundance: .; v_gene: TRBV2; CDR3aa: CASSDRGTGVQDTQYF; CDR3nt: TGTGCCAGCAGTGATAGGGGGACAGGGGTCCAAGATACGCAGTATTTT
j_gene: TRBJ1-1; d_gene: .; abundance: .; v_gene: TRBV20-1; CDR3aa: CSASRPAEAFF; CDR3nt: TGCAGTGCTAGTCGCCCGGCCGAAGCTTTCTTT
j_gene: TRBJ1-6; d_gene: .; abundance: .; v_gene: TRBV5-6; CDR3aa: CASRFYLGGAKASPLHF; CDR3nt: TGTGCCAGCAGATTTTACTTGGGGGGCGCGAAGGCTTCACCCCTCCACTTT
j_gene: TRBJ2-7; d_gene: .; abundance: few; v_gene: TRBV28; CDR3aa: CASHQRDAAREYF; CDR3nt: TGTGCCAGCCACCAACGGGACGCGGCTAGAGAGTACTTC
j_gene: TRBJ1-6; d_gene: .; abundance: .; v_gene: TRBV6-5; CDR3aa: CASSYSNAGNSPLHF; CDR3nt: TGTGCCAGCAGTTACTCAAACGCGGGAAATTCACCCCTCCACTTT
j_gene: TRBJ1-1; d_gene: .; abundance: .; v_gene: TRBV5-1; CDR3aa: CASSTDGMNTEAFF; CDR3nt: TGCGCCAGCAGCACCGACGGCATGAACACTGAAGCTTTCTTT
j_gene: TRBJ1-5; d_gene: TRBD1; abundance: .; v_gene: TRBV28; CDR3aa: CASSGGGYSNQPQHF; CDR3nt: TGTGCCTCCTCAGGGGGTGGTTATAGCAATCAGCCCCAGCATTTT
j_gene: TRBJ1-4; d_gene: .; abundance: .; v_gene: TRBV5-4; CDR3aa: CASSLGRDEKLFF; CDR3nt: TGTGCCAGCAGCTTGGGGAGGGACGAAAAACTGTTTTTT
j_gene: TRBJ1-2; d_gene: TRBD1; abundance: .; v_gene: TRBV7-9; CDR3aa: CASSAGQGEPGYTF; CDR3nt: TGTGCCAGCAGCGCTGGACAGGGGGAGCCCGGCTACACCTTC
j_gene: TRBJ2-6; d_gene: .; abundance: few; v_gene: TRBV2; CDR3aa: CASSEALGSGANVLTF; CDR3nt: TGTGCCAGCAGTGAAGCACTAGGGTCTGGGGCCAACGTCCTGACTTTC
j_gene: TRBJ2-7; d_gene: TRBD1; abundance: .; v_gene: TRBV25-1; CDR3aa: CASSGGGQGALEQYF; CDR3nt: TGTGCCAGCAGTGGAGGGGGACAGGGGGCCTTAGAGCAGTACTTC
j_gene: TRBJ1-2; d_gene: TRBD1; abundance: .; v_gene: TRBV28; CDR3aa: CASTPRGPGGYTF; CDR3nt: TGTGCCAGCACTCCCAGGGGGCCGGGGGGCTACACCTTC
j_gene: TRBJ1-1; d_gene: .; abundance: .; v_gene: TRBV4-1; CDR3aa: CASSQSGGTEAFF; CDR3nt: TGCGCCAGCAGCCAATCGGGCGGCACTGAAGCTTTCTTT
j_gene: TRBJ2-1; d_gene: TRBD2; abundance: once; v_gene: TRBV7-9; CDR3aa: CASPGLAADNEQFF; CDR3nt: TGTGCCAGCCCGGGACTAGCGGCTGACAATGAGCAGTTCTTC
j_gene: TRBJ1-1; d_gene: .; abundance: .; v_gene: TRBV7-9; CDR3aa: CASSFRRLKVDTEAFF; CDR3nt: TGTGCCAGCAGCTTCCGGAGACTTAAGGTGGACACTGAAGCTTTCTTT
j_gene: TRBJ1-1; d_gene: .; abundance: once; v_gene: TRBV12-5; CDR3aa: CASGSTPDGKLGAEAFF; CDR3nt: TGTGCTAGTGGTTCAACGCCGGACGGAAAGCTTGGCGCTGAAGCTTTCTTT
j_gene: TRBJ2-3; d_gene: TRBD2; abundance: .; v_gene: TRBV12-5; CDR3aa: CASGFVTGRGDFPDTQYF; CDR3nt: TGTGCTAGTGGTTTCGTGACCGGGCGGGGGGATTTCCCAGATACGCAGTATTTT
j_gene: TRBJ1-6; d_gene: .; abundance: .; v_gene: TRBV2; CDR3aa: CASSEGGPQGNSPLHF; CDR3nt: TGTGCCAGCAGTGAAGGAGGACCCCAAGGCAATTCACCCCTCCACTTT
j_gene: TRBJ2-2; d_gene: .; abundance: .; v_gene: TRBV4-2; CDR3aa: CASSQGRPENTGELFF; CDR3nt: TGTGCCAGCAGCCAAGGCCGACCGGAAAACACCGGGGAGCTGTTTTTT